Sequencing of this T cell receptor (beta chain) was carried out in a study of T cell repertoires in cytomegalovirus infection. Study as a whole: Public TCR beta signatures marked donors with CMV infection and the matching HLA.

TCRdb redid the calling of the reads with MiXCR, one entry per CDR3 protein. The repertoire holds about 400,000 distinct CDR3 sequences, over 15% seen once, with 7.5% to 9% in the top ten. This clonotype was picked up a small number of times. What it binds is unknown. Whole-study results and caveats: Public TCR beta family frequency separated CMV-and-HLA carriers, including in an independent cohort.

The clonotype was recovered from a human donor in good health (CMV status not recorded). Some clones in this sample may be carry-over from other donors' samples. The material sequenced was PBMCs.

CDR3 sequence (DNA): TGTGCCAGCAGCTTCCTTCAGGATTCACCCCTCCACTTT. This translates into CASSFLQDSPLHF. The rearrangement joins TRBV7-9 to TRBJ1-6, with D hard to call. Trimming shortened V by 3 bases and J by 8 bases, and 8 bases separated the two germline ends. Germline-derived CDR1 and CDR2 are SEHNR and FQNEAQ (reference sequence). CDR3 length: 13 amino acids. The full variable domain, in which reference TRBV7-9 and TRBJ1-6 provide the parts outside the CDR3, is DTGVSQNPRHKITKRGQNVTFRCDPISEHNRLYWYRQTLGQGPEFLTYFQNEAQLEKSRLLSDRFSAERPKGSFSTLEIQRTEQGDSAMYLCASSFLQDSPLHFGNGTRLTVT.